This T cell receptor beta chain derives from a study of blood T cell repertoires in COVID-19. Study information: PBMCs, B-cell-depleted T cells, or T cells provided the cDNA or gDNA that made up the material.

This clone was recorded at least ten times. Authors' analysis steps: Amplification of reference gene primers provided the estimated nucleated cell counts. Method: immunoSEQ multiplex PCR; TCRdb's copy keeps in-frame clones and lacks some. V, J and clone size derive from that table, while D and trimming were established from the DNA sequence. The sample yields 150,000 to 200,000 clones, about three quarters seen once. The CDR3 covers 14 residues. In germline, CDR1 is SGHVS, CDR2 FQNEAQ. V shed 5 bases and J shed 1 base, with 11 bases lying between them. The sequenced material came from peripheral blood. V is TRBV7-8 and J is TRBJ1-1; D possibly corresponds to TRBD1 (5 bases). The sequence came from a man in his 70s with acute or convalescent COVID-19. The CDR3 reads CASSPRGRNTEAFF. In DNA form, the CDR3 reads TGTGCCAGCAGCCCTCGGGGGAGGAACACTGAAGCTTTCTTT. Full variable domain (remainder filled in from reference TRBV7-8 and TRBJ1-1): GAGVSQSPRYKVAKRGQDVALRCDPISGHVSLFWYQQALGQGPEFLTYFQNEAQLDKSGLPSDRFFAERPEGSVSTLKIQRTQQEDSAVYLCASSPRGRNTEAFFGQGTRLTVV.